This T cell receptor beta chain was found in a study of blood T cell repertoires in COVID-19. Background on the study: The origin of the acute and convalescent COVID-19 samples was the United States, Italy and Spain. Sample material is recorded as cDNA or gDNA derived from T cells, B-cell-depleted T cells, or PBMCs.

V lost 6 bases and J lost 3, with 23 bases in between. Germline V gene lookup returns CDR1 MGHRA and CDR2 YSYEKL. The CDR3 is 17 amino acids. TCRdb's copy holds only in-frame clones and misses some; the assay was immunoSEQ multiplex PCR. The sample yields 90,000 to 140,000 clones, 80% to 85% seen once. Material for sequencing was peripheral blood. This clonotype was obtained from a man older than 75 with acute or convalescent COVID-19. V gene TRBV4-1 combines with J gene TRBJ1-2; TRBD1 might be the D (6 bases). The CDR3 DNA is TGCGCCAGCAGGACAATTCCGGGACACTGGTCGGACTATGGCTACACCTTC. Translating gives CASRTIPGHWSDYGYTF.